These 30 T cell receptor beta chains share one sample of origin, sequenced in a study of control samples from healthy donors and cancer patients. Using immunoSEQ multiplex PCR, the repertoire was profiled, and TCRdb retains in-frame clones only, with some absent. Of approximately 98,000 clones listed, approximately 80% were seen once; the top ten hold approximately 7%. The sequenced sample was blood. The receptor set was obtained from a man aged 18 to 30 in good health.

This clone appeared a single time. In DNA form, the CDR3 reads TGTGCCAGCACCCTCCCTCACAACACTGAAGCTTTCTTT. Protein product: CASTLPHNTEAFF. The rearrangement uses TRBV6-5 and TRBJ1-1; no reliable D call. The CDR3 sequence is 13 residues long. V lost 7 bases and J 2 bases, leaving 11 bases between the germline ends. The germline CDR1 and CDR2 sequences are MNHEY and SVGAGI.

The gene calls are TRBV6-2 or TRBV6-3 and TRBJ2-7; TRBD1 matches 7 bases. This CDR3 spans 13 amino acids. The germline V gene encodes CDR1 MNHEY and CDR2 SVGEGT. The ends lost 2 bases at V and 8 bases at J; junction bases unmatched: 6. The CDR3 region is CASSYGTDIKQYF. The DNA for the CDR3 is TGTGCCAGCAGTTACGGGACAGACATCAAGCAGTACTTC.

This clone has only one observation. CDR3 region: CASSLREQYV. The DNA for the CDR3 is TGTGCCAGCAGCCTTCGGGAGCAGTACGTC. The chain joins TRBV5-6 to TRBJ2-7; D is uncertain. The germline V gene has CDR1 SGHDT and CDR2 YYEEEE. The CDR3 is 10 residues long. Trimming took off 4 bases at V and 7 bases at J, with 6 bases between the two ends.

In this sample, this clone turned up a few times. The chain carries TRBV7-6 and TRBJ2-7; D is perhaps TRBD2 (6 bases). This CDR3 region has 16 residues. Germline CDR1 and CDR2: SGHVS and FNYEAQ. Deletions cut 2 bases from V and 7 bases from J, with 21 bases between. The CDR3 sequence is CASSLLFGGSVREQYF. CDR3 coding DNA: TGTGCCAGCAGCTTACTGTTTGGAGGGTCCGTAAGGGAGCAGTACTTC.

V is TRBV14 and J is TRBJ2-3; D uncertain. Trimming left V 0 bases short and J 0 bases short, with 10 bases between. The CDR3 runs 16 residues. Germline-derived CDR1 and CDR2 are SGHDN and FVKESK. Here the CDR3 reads CASSQDVRLSTDTQYF. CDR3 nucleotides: TGTGCCAGCAGCCAAGATGTCAGATTAAGCACAGATACGCAGTATTTT.

CDR3 nucleotide sequence: TGCGCCAGCAGCCCATCGTCCAGGGGGAGCACCGGGGAGCTGTTTTTT. It encodes CASSPSSRGSTGELFF. This rearrangement joins TRBV5-1 to TRBJ2-2; 7 bases align to TRBD1. V was pared by 4 bases and J by 4 bases, with 10 bases of the junction left unmatched. This CDR3 comprises 16 residues. Germline loops: CDR1 SGHRS, CDR2 YFSETQ.

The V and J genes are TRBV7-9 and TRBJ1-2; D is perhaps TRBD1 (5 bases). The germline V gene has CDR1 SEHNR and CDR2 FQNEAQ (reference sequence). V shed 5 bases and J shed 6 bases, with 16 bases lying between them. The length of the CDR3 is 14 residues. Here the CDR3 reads CASSTLQVPHGYTF. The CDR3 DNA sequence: TGTGCCAGCAGCACTCTACAGGTCCCCCATGGCTACACCTTC.

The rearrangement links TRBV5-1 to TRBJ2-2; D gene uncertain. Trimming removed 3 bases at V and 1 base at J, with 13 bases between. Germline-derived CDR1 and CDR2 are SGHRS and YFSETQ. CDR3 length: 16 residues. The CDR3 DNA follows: TGCGCCAGCAGCTGGACCCCCCCGGAGAACACCGGGGAGCTGTTTTTT. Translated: CASSWTPPENTGELFF.

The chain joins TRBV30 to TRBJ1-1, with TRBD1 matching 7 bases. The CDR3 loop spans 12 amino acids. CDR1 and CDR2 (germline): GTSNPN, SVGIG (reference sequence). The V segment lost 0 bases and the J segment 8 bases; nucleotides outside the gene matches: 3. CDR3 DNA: TGTGCCTGGAGTGTCGAGGACAGGGAAGCTTTCTTT. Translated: CAWSVEDREAFF.

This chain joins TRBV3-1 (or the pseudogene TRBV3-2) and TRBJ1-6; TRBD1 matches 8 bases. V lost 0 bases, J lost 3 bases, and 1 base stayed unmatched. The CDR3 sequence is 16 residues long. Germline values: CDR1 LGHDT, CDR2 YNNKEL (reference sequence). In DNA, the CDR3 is TGTGCCAGCAGCCAAGATACAGGGGGCTATAATTCACCCCTCCACTTT. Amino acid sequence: CASSQDTGGYNSPLHF.

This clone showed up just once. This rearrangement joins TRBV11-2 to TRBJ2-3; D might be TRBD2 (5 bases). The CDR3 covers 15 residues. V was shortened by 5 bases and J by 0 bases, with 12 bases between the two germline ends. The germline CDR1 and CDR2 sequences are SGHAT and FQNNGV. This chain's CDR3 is CASSTYGVSTDTQYF. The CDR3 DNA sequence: TGTGCCAGCAGCACCTACGGGGTCAGCACAGATACGCAGTATTTT.

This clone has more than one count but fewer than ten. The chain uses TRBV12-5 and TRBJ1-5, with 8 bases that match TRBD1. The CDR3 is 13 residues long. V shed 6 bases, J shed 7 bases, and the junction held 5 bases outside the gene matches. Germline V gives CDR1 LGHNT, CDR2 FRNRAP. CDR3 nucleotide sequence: TGTGCTAGTGGCGCGTCAGGGGGCCAGCCCCAGCATTTT. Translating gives CASGASGGQPQHF.

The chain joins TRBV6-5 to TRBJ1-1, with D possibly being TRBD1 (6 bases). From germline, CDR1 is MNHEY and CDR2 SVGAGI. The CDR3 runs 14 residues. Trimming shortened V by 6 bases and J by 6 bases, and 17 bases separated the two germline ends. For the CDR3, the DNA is TGTGCCAGCAGGATTGGCCGGGACAACGCTGAAGCTTTCTTT. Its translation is CASRIGRDNAEAFF.

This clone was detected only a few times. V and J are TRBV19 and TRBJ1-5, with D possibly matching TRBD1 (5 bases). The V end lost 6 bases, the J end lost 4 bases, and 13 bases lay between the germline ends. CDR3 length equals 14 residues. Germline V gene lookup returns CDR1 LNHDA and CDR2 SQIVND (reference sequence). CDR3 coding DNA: TGTGCCAGTAGCCCCAAGAACAGGAATCAGCCCCAGCATTTT. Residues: CASSPKNRNQPQHF.

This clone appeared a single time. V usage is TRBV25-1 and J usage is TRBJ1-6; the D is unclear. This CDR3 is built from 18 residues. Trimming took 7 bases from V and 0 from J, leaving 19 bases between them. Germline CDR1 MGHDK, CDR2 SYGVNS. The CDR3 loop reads CASTPSVSGRSYNSPLHF. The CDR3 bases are TGTGCCAGCACCCCCAGCGTTTCGGGCCGCTCCTATAATTCACCCCTCCACTTT.

Here the CDR3 DNA reads TGTGCCAGTATGCGACTTGGCAGCGGCACTGAAGCTTTCTTT. This encodes CASMRLGSGTEAFF. The chain recombines TRBV19 with TRBJ1-1; no reliable D call. This CDR3 comprises 14 residues. Trimming pared 7 bases from V and 4 bases from J, leaving 16 bases between. CDR1 and CDR2 (germline): LNHDA, SQIVND (reference sequence).

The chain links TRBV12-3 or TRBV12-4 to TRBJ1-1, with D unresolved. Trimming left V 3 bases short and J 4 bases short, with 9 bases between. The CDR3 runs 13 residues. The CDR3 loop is CASSLVWGTEAFF. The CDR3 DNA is TGTGCCAGCAGTTTGGTGTGGGGCACTGAAGCTTTCTTT.

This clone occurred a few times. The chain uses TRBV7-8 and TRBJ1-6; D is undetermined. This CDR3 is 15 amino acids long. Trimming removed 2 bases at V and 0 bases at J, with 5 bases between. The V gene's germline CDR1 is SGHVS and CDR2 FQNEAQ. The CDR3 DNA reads TGTGCCAGCAGCTTACTGAGCTCCTATAATTCACCCCTCCACTTT. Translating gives CASSLLSSYNSPLHF.

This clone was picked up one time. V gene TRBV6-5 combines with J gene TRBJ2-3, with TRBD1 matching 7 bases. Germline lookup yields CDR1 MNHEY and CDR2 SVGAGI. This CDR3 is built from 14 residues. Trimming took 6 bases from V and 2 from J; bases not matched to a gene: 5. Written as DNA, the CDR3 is TGTGCCAGCAGCGTGGGGACAGCCACAGATACGCAGTATTTT. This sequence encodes CASSVGTATDTQYF.

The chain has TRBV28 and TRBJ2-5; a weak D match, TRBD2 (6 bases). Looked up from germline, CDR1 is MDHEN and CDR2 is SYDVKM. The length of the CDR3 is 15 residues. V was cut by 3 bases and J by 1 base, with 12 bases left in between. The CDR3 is CASSFLGGVQETQYF. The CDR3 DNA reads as TGTGCCAGCAGTTTTCTCGGAGGGGTCCAAGAGACCCAGTACTTC.

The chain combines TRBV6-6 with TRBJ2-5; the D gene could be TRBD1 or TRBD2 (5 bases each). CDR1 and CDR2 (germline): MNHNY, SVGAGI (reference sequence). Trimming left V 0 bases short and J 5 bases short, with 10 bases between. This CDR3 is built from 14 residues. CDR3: CASSYSIGEETQYF. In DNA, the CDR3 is TGTGCCAGCAGTTACTCGATAGGGGAGGAGACCCAGTACTTC.

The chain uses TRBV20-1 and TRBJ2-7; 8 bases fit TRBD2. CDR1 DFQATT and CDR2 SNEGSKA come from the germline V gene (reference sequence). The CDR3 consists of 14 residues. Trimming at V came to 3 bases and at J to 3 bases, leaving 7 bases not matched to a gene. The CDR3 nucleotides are TGCAGTGCTAGTAACCCGGCGGGGGGCTACGAGCAGTACGTC. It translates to CSASNPAGGYEQYV.

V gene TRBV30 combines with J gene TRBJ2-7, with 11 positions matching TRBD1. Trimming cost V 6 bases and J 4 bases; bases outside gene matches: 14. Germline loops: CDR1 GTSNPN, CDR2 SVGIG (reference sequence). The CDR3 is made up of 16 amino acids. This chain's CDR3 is CACRTRTGGFSYEQYF. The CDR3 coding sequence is TGTGCCTGCCGAACAAGGACAGGGGGCTTCTCATACGAGCAGTACTTC.

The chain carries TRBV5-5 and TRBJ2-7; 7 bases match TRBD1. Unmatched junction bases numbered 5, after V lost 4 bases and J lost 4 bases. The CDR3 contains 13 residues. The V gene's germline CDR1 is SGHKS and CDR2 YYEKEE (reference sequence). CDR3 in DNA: TGTGCCAGCAGCCCGACAGGGTTGTACGAGCAGTACGTC. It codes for CASSPTGLYEQYV.

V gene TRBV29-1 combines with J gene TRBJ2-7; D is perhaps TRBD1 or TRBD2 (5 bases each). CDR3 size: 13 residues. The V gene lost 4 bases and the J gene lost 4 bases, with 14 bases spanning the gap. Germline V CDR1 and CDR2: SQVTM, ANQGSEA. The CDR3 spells CSVVLQGEYEQYV. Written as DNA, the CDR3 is TGCAGCGTTGTCTTGCAGGGAGAATACGAGCAGTACGTC.

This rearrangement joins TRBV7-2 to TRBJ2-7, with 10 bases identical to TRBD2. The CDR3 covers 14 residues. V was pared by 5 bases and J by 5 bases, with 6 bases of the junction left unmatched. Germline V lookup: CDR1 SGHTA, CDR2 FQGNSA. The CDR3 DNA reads TGTGCCAGCAGCCCTAGCGGGGGCCGTCACGAGCAGTACTTC. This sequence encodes CASSPSGGRHEQYF.

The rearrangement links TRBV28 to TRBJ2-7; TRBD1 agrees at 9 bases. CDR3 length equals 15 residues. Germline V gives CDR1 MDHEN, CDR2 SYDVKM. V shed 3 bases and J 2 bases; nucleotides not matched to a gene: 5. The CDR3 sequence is CASSFQTGGTYEQYF. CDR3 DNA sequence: TGTGCCAGCAGTTTCCAGACAGGGGGTACCTACGAGCAGTACTTC.

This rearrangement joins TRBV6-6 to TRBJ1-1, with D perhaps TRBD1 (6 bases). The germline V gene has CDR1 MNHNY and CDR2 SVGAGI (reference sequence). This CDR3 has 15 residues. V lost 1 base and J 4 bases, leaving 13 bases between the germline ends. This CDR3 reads CASSYFPGDGTEAFF. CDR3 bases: TGTGCCAGCAGTTACTTCCCAGGGGACGGCACTGAAGCTTTCTTT.

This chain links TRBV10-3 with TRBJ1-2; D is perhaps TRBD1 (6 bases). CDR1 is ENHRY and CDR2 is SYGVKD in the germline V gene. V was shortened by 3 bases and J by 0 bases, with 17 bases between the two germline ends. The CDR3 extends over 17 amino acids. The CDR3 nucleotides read TGTGCCATCAGTGACCCAGACAGGTTCTTGACTAACTATGGCTACACCTTC. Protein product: CAISDPDRFLTNYGYTF.

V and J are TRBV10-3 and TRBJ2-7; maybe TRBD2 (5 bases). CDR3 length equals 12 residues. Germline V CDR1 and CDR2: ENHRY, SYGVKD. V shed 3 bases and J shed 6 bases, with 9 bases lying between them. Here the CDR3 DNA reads TGTGCCATCAGTGAACCCGGAGGCGAGCAGTACTTC. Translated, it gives CAISEPGGEQYF.